These T cell receptor beta chains were read from a single sample in a study of control samples from healthy donors and cancer patients. Sequenced by immunoSEQ multiplex PCR; TCRdb stores in-frame clones only, minus some. Among 150,000 or so clones, approximately 93% were seen once, and the ten largest hold under 7%. Sequencing input: blood. The receptors originated from a man younger than 35 in good health. Each CDR3 is given with its conserved first and last residue. A D gene is named only where the DNA matches it firmly.

CDR3aa: CASSPVPLGTGAETQYF
v_gene: TRBV6-6
d_gene: TRBD1
len: 17

CDR3aa: CASSSGGSSYNEQFF
v_gene: TRBV11-2
d_gene: TRBD2
len: 15

CDR3aa: CASSPHGGGTGELFF
v_gene: TRBV7-3
d_gene: NA
len: 15

CDR3aa: CASSDGGYNEQFF
v_gene: TRBV2
d_gene: NA
len: 13

CDR3aa: CASSLGSIRGNYGYTF
v_gene: TRBV7-9
d_gene: NA
len: 16

CDR3aa: CASREQGSEKLFF
v_gene: TRBV28
d_gene: TRBD1
len: 13

CDR3aa: CASSLPQGPGANVLTF
v_gene: TRBV9
d_gene: NA
len: 16

CDR3aa: CASSEPYVGSSYEQYF
v_gene: TRBV6-1
d_gene: NA
len: 16

CDR3aa: CASSQEGVSSYNEQFF
v_gene: TRBV4-2
d_gene: NA
len: 16

CDR3aa: CASSRSGQGAGEQYF
v_gene: TRBV7-9
d_gene: TRBD1
len: 15

CDR3aa: CASSLRPDTEAFF
v_gene: TRBV5-5
d_gene: NA
len: 13

CDR3aa: CASSLGTSDWGQFF
v_gene: TRBV5-5
d_gene: TRBD2
len: 14

CDR3aa: CASSLVGVGEQYF
v_gene: TRBV5-1
d_gene: NA
len: 13

CDR3aa: CASSLAGSTDTQYF
v_gene: TRBV6-4
d_gene: TRBD2
len: 14

CDR3aa: CASRGGAWTVTF
v_gene: TRBV28
d_gene: NA
len: 12

CDR3aa: CATTNGWATEAFF
v_gene: TRBV15
d_gene: NA
len: 13

CDR3aa: CASSASRVYNEQFF
v_gene: TRBV2
d_gene: NA
len: 14

CDR3aa: CASSEAGVQADTQYF
v_gene: TRBV6-1
d_gene: NA
len: 15

CDR3aa: CASSFGWHTDTQYF
v_gene: TRBV11-2
d_gene: NA
len: 14

CDR3aa: CASSSVEIWSHSNQPQHF
v_gene: TRBV28
d_gene: NA
len: 18

CDR3aa: CASSQTGAREKLFF
v_gene: TRBV5-4
d_gene: TRBD1
len: 14

CDR3aa: CASSQVGGSGANVLTF
v_gene: TRBV4-2
d_gene: NA
len: 16

CDR3aa: CASGRGAAEAFF
v_gene: TRBV13
d_gene: NA
len: 12

CDR3aa: CSVRDSFNEKLFF
v_gene: TRBV29-1
d_gene: TRBD1
len: 13

CDR3aa: CASSNNPSSGANVLTF
v_gene: TRBV19
d_gene: NA
len: 16

CDR3aa: CASQKRAGKVF
v_gene: TRBV28
d_gene: NA
len: 11

CDR3aa: CASMRTSSYNEQFF
v_gene: TRBV6-5
d_gene: NA
len: 14